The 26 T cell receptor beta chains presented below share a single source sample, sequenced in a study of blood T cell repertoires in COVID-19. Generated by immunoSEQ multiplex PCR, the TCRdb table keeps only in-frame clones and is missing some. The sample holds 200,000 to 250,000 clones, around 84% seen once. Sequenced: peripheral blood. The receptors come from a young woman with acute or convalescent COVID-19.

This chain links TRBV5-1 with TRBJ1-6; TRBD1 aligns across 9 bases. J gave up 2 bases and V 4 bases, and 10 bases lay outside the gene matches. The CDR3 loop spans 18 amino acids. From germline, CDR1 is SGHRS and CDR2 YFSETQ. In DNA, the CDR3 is TGCGCCAGCAGCCCCGGGACAGGGACCCCAGCCTATAATTCACCCCTCCACTTT. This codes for CASSPGTGTPAYNSPLHF. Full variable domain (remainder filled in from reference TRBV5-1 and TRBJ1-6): KAGVTQTPRYLIKTRGQQVTLSCSPISGHRSVSWYQQTPGQGLQFLFEYFSETQRNKGNFPGRFSGRQFSNSRSEMNVSTLELGDSALYLCASSPGTGTPAYNSPLHFGNGTRLTVT.

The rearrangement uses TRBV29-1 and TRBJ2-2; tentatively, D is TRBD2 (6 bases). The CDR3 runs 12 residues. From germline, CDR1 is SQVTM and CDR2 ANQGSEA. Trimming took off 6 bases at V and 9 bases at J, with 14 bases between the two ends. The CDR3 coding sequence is TGCAGCGTCCCGGGGACTGGCAGGGAGCTGTTTTTT. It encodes CSVPGTGRELFF.

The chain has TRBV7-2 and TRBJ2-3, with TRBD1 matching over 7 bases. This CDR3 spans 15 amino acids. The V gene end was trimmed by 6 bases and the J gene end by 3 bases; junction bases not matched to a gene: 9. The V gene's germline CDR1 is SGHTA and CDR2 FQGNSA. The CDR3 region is CASSYRQGKTDTQYF. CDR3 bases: TGTGCCAGCAGTTATAGACAGGGAAAGACAGATACGCAGTATTTT.

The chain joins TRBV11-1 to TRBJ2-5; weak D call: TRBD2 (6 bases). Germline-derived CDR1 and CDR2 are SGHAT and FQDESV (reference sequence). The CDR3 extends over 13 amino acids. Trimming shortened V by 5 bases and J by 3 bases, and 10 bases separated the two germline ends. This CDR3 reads CASSRSGEETQYF. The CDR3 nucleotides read TGTGCCAGCAGCCGTTCGGGGGAAGAGACCCAGTACTTC.

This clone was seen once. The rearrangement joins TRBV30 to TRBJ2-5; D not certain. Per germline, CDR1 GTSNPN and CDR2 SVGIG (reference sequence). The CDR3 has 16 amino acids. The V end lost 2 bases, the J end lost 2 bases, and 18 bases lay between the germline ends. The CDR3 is CAWSKVFRSRQETQYF. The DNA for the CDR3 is TGTGCCTGGAGTAAGGTATTCCGGAGTCGACAAGAGACCCAGTACTTC.

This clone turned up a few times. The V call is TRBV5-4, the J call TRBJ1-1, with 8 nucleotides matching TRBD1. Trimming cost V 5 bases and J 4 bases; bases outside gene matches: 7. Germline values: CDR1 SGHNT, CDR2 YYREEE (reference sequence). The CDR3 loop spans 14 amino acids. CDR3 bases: TGTGCCAGCAGTTTGACAGGGGTTGGCACTGAAGCTTTCTTT. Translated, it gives CASSLTGVGTEAFF.

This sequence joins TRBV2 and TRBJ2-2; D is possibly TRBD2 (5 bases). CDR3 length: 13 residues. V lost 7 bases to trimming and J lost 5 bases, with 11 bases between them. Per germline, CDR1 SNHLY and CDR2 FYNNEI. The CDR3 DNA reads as TGTGCCAGCAAACCGGGGTGGACCGGGGAGCTGTTTTTT. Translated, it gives CASKPGWTGELFF.

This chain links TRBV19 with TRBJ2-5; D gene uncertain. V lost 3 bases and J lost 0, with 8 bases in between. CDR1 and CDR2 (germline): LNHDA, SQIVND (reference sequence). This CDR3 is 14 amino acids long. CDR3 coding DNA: TGTGCCAGTAGTATCTACGGAGACCAAGAGACCCAGTACTTC. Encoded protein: CASSIYGDQETQYF.

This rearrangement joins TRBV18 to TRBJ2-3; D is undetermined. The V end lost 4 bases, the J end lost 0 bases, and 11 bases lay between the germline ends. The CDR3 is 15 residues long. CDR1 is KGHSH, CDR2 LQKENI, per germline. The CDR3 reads CASSHGGTSTDTQYF. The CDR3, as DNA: TGTGCCAGCTCACATGGCGGCACTAGCACAGATACGCAGTATTTT.

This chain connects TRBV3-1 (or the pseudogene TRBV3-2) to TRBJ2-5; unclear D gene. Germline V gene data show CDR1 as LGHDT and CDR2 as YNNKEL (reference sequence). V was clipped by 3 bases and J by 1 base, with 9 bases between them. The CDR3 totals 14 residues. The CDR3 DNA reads TGTGCCAGCAGCCACCCGTGGCCCCAAGAGACCCAGTACTTC. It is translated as CASSHPWPQETQYF.

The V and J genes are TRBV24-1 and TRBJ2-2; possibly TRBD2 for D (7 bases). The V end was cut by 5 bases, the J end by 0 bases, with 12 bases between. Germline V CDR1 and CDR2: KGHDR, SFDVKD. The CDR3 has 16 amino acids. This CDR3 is CATSGGGHPNTGELFF. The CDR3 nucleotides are TGTGCCACCAGTGGGGGGGGACATCCGAACACCGGGGAGCTGTTTTTT.

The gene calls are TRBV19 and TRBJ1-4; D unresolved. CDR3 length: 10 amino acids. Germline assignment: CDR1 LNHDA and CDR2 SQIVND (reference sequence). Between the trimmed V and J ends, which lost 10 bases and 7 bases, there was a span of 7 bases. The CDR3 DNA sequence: TGTGCCACCACCAGTGAAAAACTGTTTTTT. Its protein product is CATTSEKLFF.

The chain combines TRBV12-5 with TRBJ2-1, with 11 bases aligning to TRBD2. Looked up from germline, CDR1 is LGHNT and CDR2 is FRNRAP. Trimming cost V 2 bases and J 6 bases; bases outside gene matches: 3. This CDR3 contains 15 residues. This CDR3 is CASGLTSGSRNEQFF. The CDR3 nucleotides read TGTGCTAGTGGTTTGACTAGCGGGAGCCGCAATGAGCAGTTCTTC.

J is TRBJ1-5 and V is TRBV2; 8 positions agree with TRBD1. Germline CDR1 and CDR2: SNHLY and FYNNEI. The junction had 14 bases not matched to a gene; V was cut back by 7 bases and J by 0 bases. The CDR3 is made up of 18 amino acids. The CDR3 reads CASTDGLTQGASNQPQHF. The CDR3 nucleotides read TGTGCCAGCACCGACGGATTGACGCAGGGGGCTAGCAATCAGCCCCAGCATTTT.

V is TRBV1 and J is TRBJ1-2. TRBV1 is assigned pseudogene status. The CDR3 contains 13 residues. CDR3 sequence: CTSSPQTFYGYTF. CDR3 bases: TGCACCAGCAGCCCGCAGACTTTCTATGGCTACACCTTC.

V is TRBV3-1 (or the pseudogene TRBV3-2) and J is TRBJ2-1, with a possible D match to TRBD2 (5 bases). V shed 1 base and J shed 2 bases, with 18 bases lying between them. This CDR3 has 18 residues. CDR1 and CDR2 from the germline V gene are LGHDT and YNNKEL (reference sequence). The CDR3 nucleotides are TGTGCCAGCAGCCAAGTGACACGGCGGGCCCTCCCCTACAATGAGCAGTTCTTC. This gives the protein CASSQVTRRALPYNEQFF.

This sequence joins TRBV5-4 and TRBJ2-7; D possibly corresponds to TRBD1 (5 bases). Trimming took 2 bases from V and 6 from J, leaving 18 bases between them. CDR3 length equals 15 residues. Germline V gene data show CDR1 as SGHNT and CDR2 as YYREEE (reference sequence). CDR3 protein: CASSFEGRKGAEQYF. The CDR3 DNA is TGTGCCAGCAGCTTTGAAGGCCGAAAAGGGGCCGAGCAGTACTTC.

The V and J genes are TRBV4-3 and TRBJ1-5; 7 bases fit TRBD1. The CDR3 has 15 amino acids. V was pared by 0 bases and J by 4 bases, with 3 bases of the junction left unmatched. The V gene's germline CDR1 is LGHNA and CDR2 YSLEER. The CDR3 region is CASSQDYRGNQPQHF. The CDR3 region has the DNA TGCGCCAGCAGCCAAGATTACAGGGGAAATCAGCCCCAGCATTTT.

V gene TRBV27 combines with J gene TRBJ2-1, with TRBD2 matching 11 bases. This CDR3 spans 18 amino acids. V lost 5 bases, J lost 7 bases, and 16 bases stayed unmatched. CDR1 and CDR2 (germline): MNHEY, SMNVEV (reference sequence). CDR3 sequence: CASSPQRTSGYFSNEQFF. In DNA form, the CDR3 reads TGTGCCAGCAGTCCCCAGAGGACTAGCGGGTATTTTTCTAATGAGCAGTTCTTC.

CDR3 sequence: CASSLQGSSYNSPLHF. CDR3 sequence (DNA): TGTGCCAGCAGCTTGCAGGGGAGCTCCTATAATTCACCCCTCCACTTT. J is TRBJ1-6 and V is TRBV5-6; the D gene is possibly TRBD1 (6 bases). CDR3 length: 16 amino acids. Germline loops: CDR1 SGHDT, CDR2 YYEEEE. V dropped 1 base and J dropped 0 bases, with 8 bases sitting between them.

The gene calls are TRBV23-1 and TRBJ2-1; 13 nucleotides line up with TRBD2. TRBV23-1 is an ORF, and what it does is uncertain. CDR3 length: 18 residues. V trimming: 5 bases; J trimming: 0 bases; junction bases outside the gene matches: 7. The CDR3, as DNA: TGCGCCAGCAGTTCTGGGACTAGCGGGAACAGCTCCTACAATGAGCAGTTCTTC. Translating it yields CASSSGTSGNSSYNEQFF.

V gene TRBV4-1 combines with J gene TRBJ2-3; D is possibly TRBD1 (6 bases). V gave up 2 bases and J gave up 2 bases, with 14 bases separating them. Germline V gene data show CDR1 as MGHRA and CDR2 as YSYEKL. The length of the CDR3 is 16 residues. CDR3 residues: CASSQLGGADTDTQYF. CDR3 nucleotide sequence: TGCGCCAGCAGCCAATTAGGGGGAGCGGACACAGATACGCAGTATTTT.

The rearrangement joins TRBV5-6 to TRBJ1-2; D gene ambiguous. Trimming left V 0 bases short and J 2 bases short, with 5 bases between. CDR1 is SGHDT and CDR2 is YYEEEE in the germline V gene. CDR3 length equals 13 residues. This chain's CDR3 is CASSLGGNYGYTF. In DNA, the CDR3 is TGTGCCAGCAGCTTGGGAGGGAACTATGGCTACACCTTC. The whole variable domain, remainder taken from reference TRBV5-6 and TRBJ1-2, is DAGVTQSPTHLIKTRGQQVTLRCSPKSGHDTVSWYQQALGQGPQFIFQYYEEEERQRGNFPDRFSGHQFPNYSSELNVNALLLGDSALYLCASSLGGNYGYTFGSGTRLTVV.

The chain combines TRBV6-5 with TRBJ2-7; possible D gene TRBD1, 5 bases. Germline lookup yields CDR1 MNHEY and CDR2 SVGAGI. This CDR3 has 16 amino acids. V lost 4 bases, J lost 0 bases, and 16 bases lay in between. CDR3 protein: CASSSRGRASSYEQYF. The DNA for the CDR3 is TGTGCCAGCAGTTCCCGCGGCAGGGCCAGCTCCTACGAGCAGTACTTC.

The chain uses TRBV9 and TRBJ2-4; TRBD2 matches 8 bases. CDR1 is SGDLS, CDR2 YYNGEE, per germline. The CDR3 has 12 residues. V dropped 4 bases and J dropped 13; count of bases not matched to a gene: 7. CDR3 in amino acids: CASSPGLAPQYF. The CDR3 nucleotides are TGTGCCAGCAGCCCCGGACTAGCCCCCCAGTACTTC.

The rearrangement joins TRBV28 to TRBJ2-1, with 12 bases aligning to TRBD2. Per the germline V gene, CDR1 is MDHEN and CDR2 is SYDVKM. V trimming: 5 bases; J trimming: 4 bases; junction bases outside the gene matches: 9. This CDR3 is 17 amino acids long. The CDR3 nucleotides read TGTGCCAGCAGTCCCTCCGGACTAGCGGGATTGTACAATGAGCAGTTCTTC. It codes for CASSPSGLAGLYNEQFF.